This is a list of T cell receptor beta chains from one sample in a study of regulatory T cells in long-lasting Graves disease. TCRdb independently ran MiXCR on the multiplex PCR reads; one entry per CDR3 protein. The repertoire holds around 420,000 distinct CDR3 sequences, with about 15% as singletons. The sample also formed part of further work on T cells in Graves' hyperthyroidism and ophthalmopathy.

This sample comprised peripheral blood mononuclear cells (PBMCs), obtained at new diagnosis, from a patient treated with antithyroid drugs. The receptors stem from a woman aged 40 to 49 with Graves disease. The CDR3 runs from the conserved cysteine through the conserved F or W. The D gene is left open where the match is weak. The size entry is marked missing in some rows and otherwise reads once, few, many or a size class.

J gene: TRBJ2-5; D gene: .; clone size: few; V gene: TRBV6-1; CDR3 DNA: TGTGCCAGCAGTCCAGAAAATTTTCGGAAGACCCAGTACTTC; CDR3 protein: CASSPENFRKTQYF
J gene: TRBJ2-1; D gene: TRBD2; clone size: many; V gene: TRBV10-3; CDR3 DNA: TGTGCCATCAGTCGTGGACTAGCGGGAGTCTACAATGAGCAGTTCTTC; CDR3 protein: CAISRGLAGVYNEQFF
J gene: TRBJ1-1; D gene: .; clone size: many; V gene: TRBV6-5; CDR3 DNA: TGTGCCAGCAGTTACTCGAGCGGCGGGATGAACACTGAAGCTTTCTTT; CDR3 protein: CASSYSSGGMNTEAFF
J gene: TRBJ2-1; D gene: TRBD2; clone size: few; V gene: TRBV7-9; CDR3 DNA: TGTGCCAGCAGCGCGGGACTAGCGGGAGTCTACAATGAGCAGTTCTTC; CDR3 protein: CASSAGLAGVYNEQFF
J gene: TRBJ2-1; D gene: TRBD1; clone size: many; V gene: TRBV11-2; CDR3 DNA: TGTGCCAGCAACTCCGGGACAGGGTTTGTGCATGAGCAGTTCTTC; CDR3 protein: CASNSGTGFVHEQFF
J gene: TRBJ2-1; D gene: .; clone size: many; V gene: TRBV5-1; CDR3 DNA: TGCGCCAGCAAGGGGGGCTCGGGGGGAACCTACAATGAGCAGTTCTTC; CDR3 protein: CASKGGSGGTYNEQFF
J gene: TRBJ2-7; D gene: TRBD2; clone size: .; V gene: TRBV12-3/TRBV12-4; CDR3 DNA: TGTGCCAGCAGACCTAGCGGGAGACCCTACGAGCAGCACTTC; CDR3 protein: CASRPSGRPYEQHF
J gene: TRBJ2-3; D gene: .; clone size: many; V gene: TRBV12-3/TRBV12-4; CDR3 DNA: TGTGCCAGCAGTGGAGGACTTACTAGCACAGATACGCAGTATTTT; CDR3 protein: CASSGGLTSTDTQYF
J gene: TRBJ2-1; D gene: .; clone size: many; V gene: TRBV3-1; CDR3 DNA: TGTGCCAGCAGCCAAGGCAGGGCAAATGAGCAGTTCTTC; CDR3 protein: CASSQGRANEQFF
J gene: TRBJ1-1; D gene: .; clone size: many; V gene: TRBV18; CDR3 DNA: TGTGCCAGCTCCCAAACAGAGGACACTGAAGCTTTCTTT; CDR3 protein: CASSQTEDTEAFF
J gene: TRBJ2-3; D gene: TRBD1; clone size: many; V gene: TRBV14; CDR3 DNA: TGTGCCAGCAGCCTACTGACAGGGGGCACAGATACGCAGTATTTT; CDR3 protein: CASSLLTGGTDTQYF
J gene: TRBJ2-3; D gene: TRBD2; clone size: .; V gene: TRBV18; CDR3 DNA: TGTGCCAGCTCTCTAGGATTAGCGGGACTAGCGGATACAGATACGCAGTATTTT; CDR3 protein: CASSLGLAGLADTDTQYF
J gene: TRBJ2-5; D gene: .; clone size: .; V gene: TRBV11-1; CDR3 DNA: TGTGCCAGCAGCAATGGTGCGGGCAACCAAGAGACCCAGTACTTC; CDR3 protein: CASSNGAGNQETQYF
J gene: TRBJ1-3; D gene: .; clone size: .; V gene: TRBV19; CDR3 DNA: TGTGCCAGTAGTATGTACAGGGATGGGAACACCATATATTTT; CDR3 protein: CASSMYRDGNTIYF
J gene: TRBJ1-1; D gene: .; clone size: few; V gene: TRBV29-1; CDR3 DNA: TGCAGCGGAAGGGGGGGGAACACTGAAGCTTTCTTT; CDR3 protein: CSGRGGNTEAFF
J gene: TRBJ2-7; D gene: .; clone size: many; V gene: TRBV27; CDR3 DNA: TGTGCCAGCAGTTTTGGGGTCGAGCAGTACTTC; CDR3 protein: CASSFGVEQYF
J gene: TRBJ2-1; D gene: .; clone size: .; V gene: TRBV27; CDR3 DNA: TGTGCCAGCAGTAGTATTTCTAGATACAATGAGCAGTTCTTC; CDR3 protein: CASSSISRYNEQFF
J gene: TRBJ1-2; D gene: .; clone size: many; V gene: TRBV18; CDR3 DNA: TGTGCCAGCTCACAACGAACCGCCTATGTGGGCTACACCTTC; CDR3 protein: CASSQRTAYVGYTF
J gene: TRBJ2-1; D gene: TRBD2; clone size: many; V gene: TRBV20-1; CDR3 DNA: TGCAGTGCTAGAGAGGGTAGCGGGACGCAGTTCTTC; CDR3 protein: CSAREGSGTQFF
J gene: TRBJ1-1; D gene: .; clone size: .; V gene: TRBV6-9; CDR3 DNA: TGTGCCAGCAGTTCGCAGGGGCTGGACACTGAAGCTTTCTTT; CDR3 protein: CASSSQGLDTEAFF
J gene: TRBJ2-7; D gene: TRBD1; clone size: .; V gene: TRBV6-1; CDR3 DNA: TGTGCCAGCAAACACACCCAGGGGGCCTACGAGCAGTACTTC; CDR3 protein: CASKHTQGAYEQYF
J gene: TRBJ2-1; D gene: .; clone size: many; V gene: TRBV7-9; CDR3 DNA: TGTGCCAGCAGCTCCACCGGCCGGGCCTTGCTTGATGAGCAGTTCTTC; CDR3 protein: CASSSTGRALLDEQFF
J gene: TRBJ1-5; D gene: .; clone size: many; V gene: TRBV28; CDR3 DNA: TGTGCCAGCCAAGAGGGGCGTAGCAATCAGCCCCAGCATTTT; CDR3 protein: CASQEGRSNQPQHF
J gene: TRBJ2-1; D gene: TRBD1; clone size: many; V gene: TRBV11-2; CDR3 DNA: TGTGCCAGCAGCTTATGGGACAGGGCTAATGAGCAGTTCTTC; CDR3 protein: CASSLWDRANEQFF
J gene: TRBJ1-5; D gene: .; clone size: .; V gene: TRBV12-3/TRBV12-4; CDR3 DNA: TGTGCCAGCAGTCGGAGACTTCCTGGGCAGCCCCAGCATTTT; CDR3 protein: CASSRRLPGQPQHF
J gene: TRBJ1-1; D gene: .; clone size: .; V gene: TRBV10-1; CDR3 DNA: TGCGCCAGCAGTCAGGGACTTTGGAACACTGAAGCTTTCTTT; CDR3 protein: CASSQGLWNTEAFF
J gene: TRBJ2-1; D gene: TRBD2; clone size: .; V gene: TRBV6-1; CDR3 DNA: TGTGCCAGCAGTGGAGGACTAGCGGTCAACAATGAGCAGTTCTTC; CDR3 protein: CASSGGLAVNNEQFF
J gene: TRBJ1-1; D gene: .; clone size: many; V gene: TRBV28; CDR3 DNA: TGTGCCAGCAGTCTAACCCCCGGGGGTAGGAACACTGAAGCTTTCTTT; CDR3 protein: CASSLTPGGRNTEAFF
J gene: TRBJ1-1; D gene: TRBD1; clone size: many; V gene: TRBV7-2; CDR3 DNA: TGTGCCAGCAGCTCGGACAGGGGGCGGGGGAACACTGAAGCTTTCTTT; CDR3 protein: CASSSDRGRGNTEAFF
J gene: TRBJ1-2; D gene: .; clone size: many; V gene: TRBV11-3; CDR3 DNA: TGTGCCAGCAGCTCCGACAGCCCTATCACCTTC; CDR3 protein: CASSSDSPITF
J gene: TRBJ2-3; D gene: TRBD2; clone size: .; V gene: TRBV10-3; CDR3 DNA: TGTGCCATCAGTGCTAGCGGCCACACAGATACGCAGTATTTT; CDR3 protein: CAISASGHTDTQYF
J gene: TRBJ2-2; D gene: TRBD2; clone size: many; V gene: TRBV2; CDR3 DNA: TGTGCCAGCAGGAAGGGACTAGCGGGCAGGACCGGGGAGCTGTTTTTT; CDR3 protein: CASRKGLAGRTGELFF
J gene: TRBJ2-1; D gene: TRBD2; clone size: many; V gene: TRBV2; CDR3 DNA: TGTGCCAGCAGAGCCCTAGCGGGAGCCTACAATGAGCAGTTCTTC; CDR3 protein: CASRALAGAYNEQFF
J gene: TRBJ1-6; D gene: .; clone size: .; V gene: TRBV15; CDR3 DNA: TGTGCCACCAGCTTCGGTGGGGGGGGCACCGGGCCCCTCCACTTT; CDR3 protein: CATSFGGGGTGPLHF
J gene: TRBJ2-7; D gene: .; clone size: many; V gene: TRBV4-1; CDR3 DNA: TGCGCCAGCAGCCCCGCCGACACCCACTACGAGCAGTACTTC; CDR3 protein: CASSPADTHYEQYF
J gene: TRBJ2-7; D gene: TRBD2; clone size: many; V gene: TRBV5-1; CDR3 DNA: TGCGCCAGCAGCTCCGGACTAGCTTACCTGGACTTC; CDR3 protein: CASSSGLAYLDF
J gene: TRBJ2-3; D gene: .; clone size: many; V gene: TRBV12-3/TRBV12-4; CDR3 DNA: TGTGCCAGCAGTTTTGGGTTATCGCAGTATTTT; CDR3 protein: CASSFGLSQYF
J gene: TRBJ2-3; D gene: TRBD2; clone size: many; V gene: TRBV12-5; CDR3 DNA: TGTGCTACGGGACTAGCGGGCAGCCATCCAACGCAGTATTTT; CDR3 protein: CATGLAGSHPTQYF
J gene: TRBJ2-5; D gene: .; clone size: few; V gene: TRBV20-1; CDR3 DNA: TGCAGTGCTAGAGTTGGGGGATGGGAGACCCAGTACTTC; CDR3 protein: CSARVGGWETQYF
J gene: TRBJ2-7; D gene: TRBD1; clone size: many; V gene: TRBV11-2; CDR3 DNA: TGTGCCAGCAGCCGGGACAGGGCCTACGAGCAGTACTTC; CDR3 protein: CASSRDRAYEQYF
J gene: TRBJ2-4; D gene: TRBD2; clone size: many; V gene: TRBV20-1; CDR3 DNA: TGCAGTGCCAAGGGGACTAGCGGGAGGGTCGGGGAAAACATTCAGTACTTC; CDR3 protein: CSAKGTSGRVGENIQYF
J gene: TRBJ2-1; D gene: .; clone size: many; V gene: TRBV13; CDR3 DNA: TGTGCCAGCAGCTCCGGAGACCGGGACTTCGCCCACAATGAGCAGTTCTTC; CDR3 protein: CASSSGDRDFAHNEQFF
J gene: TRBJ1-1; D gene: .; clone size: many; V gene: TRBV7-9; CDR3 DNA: TGTGCCAGCAGCTTTGACGGGACGGAGAACACTGAAGCTTTCTTT; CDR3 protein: CASSFDGTENTEAFF
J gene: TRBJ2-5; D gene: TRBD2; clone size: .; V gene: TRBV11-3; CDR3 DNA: TGTGCCAGCAGCCAAGGCCCGGGACTAGCGGAAGAGACCCAGTACTTC; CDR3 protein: CASSQGPGLAEETQYF
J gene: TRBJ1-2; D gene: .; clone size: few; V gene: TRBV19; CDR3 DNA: TGTGCCAGTAGTATAGTAAGGGGGGGCTACACCTTC; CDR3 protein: CASSIVRGGYTF
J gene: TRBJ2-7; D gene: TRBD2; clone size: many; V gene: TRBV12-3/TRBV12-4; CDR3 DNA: TGTGCCAGCAGCGGGACTAGCGGCTCCTACGAGCAGTACTTC; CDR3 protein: CASSGTSGSYEQYF